This T cell receptor beta chain emerged from a study of cytotoxic CD8 clonotypes in ibrutinib-treated CLL. Study context: Productive templates averaged approximately 250,000 per sample, and productive rearrangements 94,082.

The CDR3 contains 15 residues. The J segment lost 2 bases and the V segment lost 5 bases, leaving 5 bases of the junction unmatched. Germline-derived CDR1 and CDR2 are MNHEY and SMNVEV (reference sequence). This table comes from immunoSEQ multiplex PCR, and its TCRdb copy is limited to in-frame clones, with some not included. The repertoire holds 40,000 to 60,000 clones, with around half as singletons. The sequence was obtained from a human donor with chronic lymphocytic leukemia. The chain employs TRBV27 and TRBJ2-7; 11 bases line up with TRBD1. The input for sequencing was PBMCs, taken after 12 months of ibrutinib treatment. DNA for the CDR3: TGTGCCAGCAGTCTTAGGACAGGGGGCCCCTACGAGCAGTACTTC. This encodes CASSLRTGGPYEQYF.